This T cell receptor (beta chain) derives from a study of metastatic and nonmetastatic thyroid tumors. Study results and caveats: Significantly higher TCR beta diversity was reportedly seen in malignant thyroid tumors than benign nodules, in blood and tumor.

TCRdb reprocessed the PCR reads via MiXCR. This sample carries about 93,000 clones, over 9.5% of them seen once, and the ten largest clones take about 11%. In germline, CDR1 is SGHAT, CDR2 FQDESV (reference sequence). This CDR3 spans 15 amino acids. This clone appeared a few times. What it binds is not known. A read error may explain this, as a much larger clone is one base away. Patients were all untreated before their thyroid surgery. The chain employs TRBV11-1 and TRBJ2-3; TRBD1 or TRBD2 may be the D gene (5 bases each). The source is a female donor with papillary thyroid cancer or a benign thyroid nodule (not recorded which). Some clones in this sample may be carry-over from other donors' samples. Sample: blood. In DNA, the CDR3 is TGTGCCAGCATCTTAGGTTGGGACCGCACAGATACGCAGTATTTT. Amino acids: CASILGWDRTDTQYF.